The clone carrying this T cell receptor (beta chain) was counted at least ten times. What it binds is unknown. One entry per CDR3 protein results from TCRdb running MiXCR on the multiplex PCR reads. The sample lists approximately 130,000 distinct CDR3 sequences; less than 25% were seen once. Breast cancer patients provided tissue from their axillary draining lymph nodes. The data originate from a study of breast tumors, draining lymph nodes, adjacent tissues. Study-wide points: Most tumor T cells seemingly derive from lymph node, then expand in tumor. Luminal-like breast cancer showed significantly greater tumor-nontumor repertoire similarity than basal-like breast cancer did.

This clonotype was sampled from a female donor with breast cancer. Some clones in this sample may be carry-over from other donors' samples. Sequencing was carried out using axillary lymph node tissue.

The CDR3 loop is CASSLSDGPNEQFF. The CDR3 DNA reads TGTGCCAGCAGCCTATCGGATGGTCCCAATGAGCAGTTCTTC. The rearrangement links TRBV11-1 to TRBJ2-1; D is unresolved. Trimming removed 5 bases from V and 6 bases from J, with 14 bases in between. This CDR3 is 14 amino acids long. Germline-derived CDR1 and CDR2 are SGHAT and FQDESV (reference sequence).